This T cell receptor (beta chain) was captured by sequencing in a study of shared clonotypes between healthy human individuals. Produced via immunoSEQ multiplex PCR; TCRdb's table is partial and in-frame only. There are roughly 1,100,000 clones in the sample; about 75% occur only once, and less than 1.5% lies in the top ten. V was clipped by 8 bases and J by 5 bases, with 16 bases between them. CDR1 is SNHLY and CDR2 is FYNNEI in the germline V gene. The length of the CDR3 is 14 residues. This chain uses TRBV2 with TRBJ1-3; perhaps TRBD1 as D (5 bases). This TCR derives from a man aged 18 to 30 in good health. What was sequenced was memory CD4+ T cells sorted from blood. As to subset: CD45RA-negative fraction. CDR3 DNA: TGTGCCAGCGGGCGGGAGGGGCTCAGAAACACCATATATTTT. Translated: CASGREGLRNTIYF.